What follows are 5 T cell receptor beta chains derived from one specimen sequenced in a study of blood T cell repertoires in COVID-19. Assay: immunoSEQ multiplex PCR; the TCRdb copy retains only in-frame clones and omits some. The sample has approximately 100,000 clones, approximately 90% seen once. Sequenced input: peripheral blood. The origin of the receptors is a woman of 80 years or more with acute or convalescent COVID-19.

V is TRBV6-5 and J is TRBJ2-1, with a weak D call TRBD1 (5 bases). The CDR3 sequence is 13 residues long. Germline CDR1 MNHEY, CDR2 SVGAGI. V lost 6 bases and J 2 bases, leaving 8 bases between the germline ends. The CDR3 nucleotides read TGTGCCAGCAGAACAGGAACCTACAATGAGCAGTTCTTC. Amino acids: CASRTGTYNEQFF.

CDR3 nucleotides: TGTGCCTGGAGTGTGTGGGGAGGCCAGCCCCAGCATTTT. It codes for CAWSVWGGQPQHF. The chain carries TRBV30 and TRBJ1-5; D ambiguous. V lost 0 bases to trimming and J lost 7 bases, with 10 bases between them. The CDR3 consists of 13 residues. Germline V gives CDR1 GTSNPN, CDR2 SVGIG (reference sequence).

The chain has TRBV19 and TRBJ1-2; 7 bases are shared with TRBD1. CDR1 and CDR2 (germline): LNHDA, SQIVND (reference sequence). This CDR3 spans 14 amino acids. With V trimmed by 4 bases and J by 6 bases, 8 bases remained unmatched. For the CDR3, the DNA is TGTGCCAGTAGTACACGACAGGGTAGTAATGGCTACACCTTC. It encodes CASSTRQGSNGYTF.

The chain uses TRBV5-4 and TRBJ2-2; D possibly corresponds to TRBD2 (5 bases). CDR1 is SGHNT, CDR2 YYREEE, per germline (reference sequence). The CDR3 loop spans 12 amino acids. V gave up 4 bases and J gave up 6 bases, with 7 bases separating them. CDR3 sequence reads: CASSTDSGELFF. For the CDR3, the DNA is TGTGCCAGCAGCACGGACTCCGGGGAGCTGTTTTTT.

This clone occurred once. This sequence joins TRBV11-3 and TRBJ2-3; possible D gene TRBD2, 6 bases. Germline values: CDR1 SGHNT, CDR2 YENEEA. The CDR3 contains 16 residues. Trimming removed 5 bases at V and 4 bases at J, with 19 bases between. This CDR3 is CASSEMMGGGADTQYF. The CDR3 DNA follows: TGTGCCAGCAGCGAAATGATGGGGGGAGGAGCAGATACGCAGTATTTT.